What follows are 12 T cell receptor beta chains derived from one specimen sequenced in a study of cytomegalovirus exposure and HLA in healthy donors. 60 Vbeta and 13 Jbeta primers were used in PCR. Measured with immunoSEQ multiplex PCR; TCRdb has only the in-frame clones, and not every one. The sample has 100,000 to 130,000 clones, about 81% seen once. The sequenced sample consisted of PBMCs. These receptors were obtained from a man aged 30 to 45 in good health and CMV-seropositive.

The chain links TRBV5-1 to TRBJ1-1; 9 nucleotides line up with TRBD1. The CDR3 extends over 14 amino acids. Germline V lookup: CDR1 SGHRS, CDR2 YFSETQ. The V gene end was trimmed by 3 bases and the J gene end by 1 base; junction bases not matched to a gene: 1. The CDR3 sequence: CASSWGQGNTEAFF. The CDR3 DNA reads as TGCGCCAGCAGCTGGGGACAGGGGAACACTGAAGCTTTCTTT.

V usage is TRBV18 and J usage is TRBJ1-2; D unclear. Germline V gives CDR1 KGHSH, CDR2 LQKENI. The CDR3 contains 14 residues. Deletions cut 3 bases from V and 1 base from J, with 9 bases between. Here the CDR3 DNA reads TGTGCCAGCTCACCGGAGAGCAGTAACTATGGCTACACCTTC. Amino acids: CASSPESSNYGYTF.

The CDR3 DNA is TGTGCCAGCAGCATAGTCCCGCAGGCCTACGAGCAGTACTTC. Translation: CASSIVPQAYEQYF. The chain carries TRBV27 and TRBJ2-7; D is unclear. This CDR3 has 14 residues. The germline CDR1 and CDR2 sequences are MNHEY and SMNVEV (reference sequence). The germline V and J ends were trimmed by 6 bases and 2 bases, with 14 bases remaining between them.

The CDR3 bases are TGTGCCAGCAGTGAAAACGCAGTCGTGGGCCCAGATACGCAGTATTTT. Its translation: CASSENAVVGPDTQYF. The rearrangement links TRBV6-4 to TRBJ2-3; D unresolved. CDR3 length: 16 amino acids. Trimming took off 3 bases at V and 4 bases at J, with 17 bases between the two ends. Germline V CDR1 and CDR2: MRHNA, SNTAGT.

V usage is TRBV7-9 and J usage is TRBJ2-7; 11 nucleotides agree with TRBD2. Trimming removed 7 bases from V and 5 bases from J; junction bases left unmatched: 7. Germline V lookup: CDR1 SEHNR, CDR2 FQNEAQ (reference sequence). This CDR3 is built from 14 residues. The CDR3 loop reads CASNGLAGPHEQYF. The DNA of the CDR3 is TGTGCCAGCAATGGACTAGCGGGTCCCCACGAGCAGTACTTC. The variable domain in full, completed from reference TRBV7-9 and TRBJ2-7, reads DTGVSQNPRHKITKRGQNVTFRCDPISEHNRLYWYRQTLGQGPEFLTYFQNEAQLEKSRLLSDRFSAERPKGSFSTLEIQRTEQGDSAMYLCASNGLAGPHEQYFGPGTRLTVT.

The gene calls are TRBV19 and TRBJ1-1; 9 bases align to TRBD1. Germline CDR1 reads LNHDA; CDR2 reads SQIVND (reference sequence). Unmatched junction bases numbered 1, after V lost 5 bases and J lost 3 bases. The CDR3 spans 13 residues. The CDR3 DNA follows: TGTGCCAGTAGTCGGGACAGGGACACTGAAGCTTTCTTT. It encodes CASSRDRDTEAFF.

The rearrangement uses TRBV29-1 and TRBJ1-1; D gene unclear. Germline V gene lookup returns CDR1 SQVTM and CDR2 ANQGSEA. Trimming removed 6 bases at V and 3 bases at J, with 8 bases between. This CDR3 region has 11 residues. The chain's CDR3 is CSVQADTEAFF. The CDR3, as DNA: TGCAGCGTCCAAGCTGACACTGAAGCTTTCTTT.

The J gene is TRBJ2-3, the V gene TRBV7-6, with D maybe TRBD1 (6 bases). This CDR3 is built from 16 residues. Trimming stripped 5 bases from V and 4 bases from J, with 19 bases between. CDR1 is SGHVS, CDR2 FNYEAQ, per germline. CDR3 sequence: CASSLRTAVYPDTQYF. The CDR3 DNA follows: TGTGCCAGCAGCCTACGGACAGCAGTTTATCCAGATACGCAGTATTTT.

The rearrangement links TRBV6-1 to TRBJ1-3; no definite D call. There are 14 residues in the CDR3. Germline values: CDR1 MNHNS, CDR2 SASEGT. V was clipped by 6 bases and J by 2 bases, with 11 bases between them. This CDR3 reads CASRVAFTGNTIYF. As DNA, the CDR3 is TGTGCCAGCAGGGTGGCATTTACTGGAAACACCATATATTTT.

The chain links TRBV4-2 to TRBJ2-2, with D unresolved. Germline CDR1 and CDR2: LGHNA and YNFKEQ. Trimming shortened V by 7 bases and J by 0 bases, and 21 bases separated the two germline ends. The CDR3 spans 18 residues. Here the CDR3 reads CASTLGVSRTPNTGELFF. The CDR3 nucleotides are TGTGCCAGCACTCTCGGAGTGAGCCGCACGCCGAACACCGGGGAGCTGTTTTTT.

V and J are TRBV30 and TRBJ2-1, with D maybe TRBD1 (5 bases). This CDR3 region has 16 residues. V lost 0 bases, J lost 0 bases, and 12 bases lay in between. Germline-derived CDR1 and CDR2 are GTSNPN and SVGIG (reference sequence). The CDR3 loop reads CAWSVPWGSSYNEQFF. Written as DNA, the CDR3 is TGTGCCTGGAGTGTCCCCTGGGGCAGCTCCTACAATGAGCAGTTCTTC.

As concerns this clone: The same CDR3 is also encoded by other DNA sequences in this sample. The V gene is TRBV9, the J gene TRBJ1-2; 11 positions match TRBD1. After removal of 4 bases from V and 8 bases from J, the junction contained 7 bases not matched to a gene. Germline loops: CDR1 SGDLS, CDR2 YYNGEE. The CDR3 covers 14 residues. The CDR3 protein is CASSFGQGAGGYTF. Here the CDR3 DNA reads TGTGCCAGCAGCTTCGGACAGGGGGCGGGGGGCTACACCTTC.